This is a list of T cell receptor beta chains from one sample in a study of post-analysis software for immune sequencing data. TCRdb recomputed calls from the PCR reads with MiXCR, one row per CDR3 protein. The profile shows hundreds of thousands of distinct CDR3 sequences, roughly 58% of them singletons. The sequenced sample was blood. These TCRs come from a girl between 5 and 17 years old with multiple sclerosis. Each CDR3 is given with its conserved first and last residue. The order of the fields is clone size, J gene, D gene, V gene, CDR3 protein, CDR3 DNA. D genes are given only for firm matches. Clone size is stated in some rows and not others, as once, few, many or a class when expanded.

once,TRBJ2-5,TRBD2,TRBV15,CATSSRFPSGRPTGVRETQYF,TGTGCCACCAGCTCCCGATTTCCTAGCGGGAGGCCAACGGGGGTCCGAGAGACCCAGTACTTC
-,TRBJ2-7,TRBD1,TRBV12-3/TRBV12-4,CASSSGDSLHYEQYF,TGTGCCAGCAGTTCAGGGGACAGCCTGCACTACGAGCAGTACTTC
-,TRBJ2-7,-,TRBV5-1,CASSLEGRRFVYEQYF,TGCGCCAGCAGCTTGGAGGGACGCAGGTTTGTCTACGAGCAGTACTTC
-,TRBJ2-1,TRBD2,TRBV7-9,CASNPSGLAGNEQFF,TGTGCCAGCAACCCATCGGGACTAGCCGGCAATGAGCAGTTCTTC
few,TRBJ2-1,-,TRBV5-1,CASSLIPGNEQFF,TGCGCCAGCAGCTTGATCCCCGGTAATGAGCAGTTCTTC
once,TRBJ2-3,TRBD1,TRBV6-6,CASRQPGTGHTDTQYF,TGTGCCAGCAGACAACCCGGGACAGGACACACAGATACGCAGTATTTT
-,TRBJ2-5,TRBD2,TRBV25-1,CASSEPRLAGETQYF,TGTGCCAGCAGTGAACCCCGACTAGCCGGAGAGACCCAGTACTTC
-,TRBJ2-1,-,TRBV20-1,CSATLTSRLNEQFF,TGCAGTGCCACCCTGACGAGTCGACTCAATGAGCAGTTCTTC
few,TRBJ2-5,-,TRBV3-1,CASSRKRDQETQYF,TGTGCCAGCAGCCGAAAGCGGGACCAAGAGACCCAGTACTTC
-,TRBJ2-2,-,TRBV7-2,CASSSSITGELFF,TGTGCCAGCAGCTCTTCGATAACCGGGGAGCTGTTTTTT
-,TRBJ2-5,-,TRBV5-1,CASSFLDSPQETQYF,TGCGCCAGCAGCTTTCTCGACAGTCCACAAGAGACCCAGTACTTC
-,TRBJ2-7,TRBD2,TRBV3-1,CASSQDGRSSYEQYF,TGTGCCAGCAGCCAAGACGGGAGGAGCTCCTACGAGCAGTACTTC
-,TRBJ2-1,-,TRBV7-9,CASSLRAVDNEQFF,TGTGCCAGCAGCCTGCGAGCTGTCGACAATGAGCAGTTCTTC
few,TRBJ1-2,TRBD1,TRBV29-1,CSVPSKGALNYGYTF,TGCAGCGTTCCCTCTAAGGGGGCCCTCAACTATGGCTACACCTTC
-,TRBJ1-5,-,TRBV6-1,CASSEGLYQPQHF,TGTGCCAGCAGTGAAGGCCTCTATCAGCCCCAGCATTTT
-,TRBJ2-7,TRBD2,TRBV3-1,CASSQALTSGKGEQYF,TGTGCCAGCAGCCAAGCCCTGACTAGCGGGAAGGGCGAGCAGTACTTC
-,TRBJ1-5,-,TRBV7-3,CASKHGVRNQPQHF,TGTGCCAGCAAACACGGGGTGAGAAATCAGCCCCAGCATTTT
-,TRBJ2-1,-,TRBV7-9,CASSLALTGGGNEQFF,TGTGCCAGCAGCTTAGCGCTAACCGGGGGCGGGAATGAGCAGTTCTTC
-,TRBJ1-1,-,TRBV7-6,CASSSVKFSEAFF,TGTGCCAGCAGCTCAGTCAAGTTCAGTGAAGCTTTCTTT
-,TRBJ2-1,-,TRBV6-1,CASRSGGAYNEQFF,TGTGCCAGCAGGTCTGGCGGAGCTTACAATGAGCAGTTCTTC
few,TRBJ2-7,TRBD1,TRBV12-3/TRBV12-4,CASSPDRAISYEQYF,TGTGCCAGCAGTCCCGACAGGGCAATCTCCTACGAGCAGTACTTC
-,TRBJ2-3,-,TRBV20-1,CSARSGRADTQYF,TGCAGTGCTAGGTCCGGAAGGGCAGATACGCAGTATTTT
-,TRBJ1-2,-,TRBV7-2,CASSLRSGDGYTF,TGTGCCAGCAGCTTACGCTCAGGGGATGGCTACACCTTC
few,TRBJ2-1,-,TRBV29-1,CSVDWGARMDEQFF,TGCAGCGTTGATTGGGGGGCCCGGATGGATGAGCAGTTCTTC
-,TRBJ2-3,-,TRBV6-5,CASRQGPDTQYF,TGTGCCAGCAGACAGGGTCCAGATACGCAGTATTTT
-,TRBJ1-1,TRBD1,TRBV4-1,CASSQEGRGQGSAFF,TGCGCCAGCAGCCAAGAGGGGAGGGGACAGGGGTCAGCTTTCTTT
-,TRBJ2-1,-,TRBV9,CASSVGRVGDNEQFF,TGTGCCAGCAGCGTAGGTAGGGTGGGGGACAATGAGCAGTTCTTC
few,TRBJ2-3,-,TRBV29-1,CSVDIESWADTQYF,TGCAGCGTTGATATAGAGTCGTGGGCAGATACGCAGTATTTT
-,TRBJ2-3,TRBD2,TRBV4-2,CASSQDGRGDTQYF,TGTGCCAGCAGCCAAGATGGGCGGGGGGATACGCAGTATTTT
few,TRBJ2-7,-,TRBV24-1,CATSGSPTYEQYF,TGTGCCACCAGTGGCTCCCCGACCTACGAGCAGTACTTC
few,TRBJ2-5,-,TRBV12-3/TRBV12-4,CASSPRQQGQETQYF,TGTGCCAGCAGCCCCCGCCAGCAGGGTCAAGAGACCCAGTACTTC
-,TRBJ1-4,TRBD1,TRBV15,CATSWGQGTEKLFF,TGTGCCACCAGCTGGGGACAGGGAACAGAAAAACTGTTTTTT
-,TRBJ2-1,TRBD2,TRBV18,CASSPRASGSSGEQFF,TGTGCCAGCTCACCACGAGCTAGCGGGAGTTCGGGAGAGCAGTTCTTC
few,TRBJ2-7,-,TRBV7-6,CASSLTGGYLSYEQYF,TGTGCCAGCAGCTTAACGGGTGGTTACCTCTCCTACGAGCAGTACTTC
few,TRBJ2-1,-,TRBV6-5,CASSYSDPESDRRSYNEQFF,TGTGCCAGCAGTTACTCCGACCCCGAGTCGGACAGACGCTCCTACAATGAGCAGTTCTTC
-,TRBJ2-3,TRBD1,TRBV15,CATSVRQGADTQYF,TGCGCCACCAGCGTCAGACAGGGGGCAGATACGCAGTATTTT
-,TRBJ1-4,-,TRBV30,CAWSVLGTIPTNEKLFF,TGTGCCTGGAGTGTACTGGGGACGATCCCAACTAATGAAAAACTGTTTTTT
-,TRBJ2-3,-,TRBV7-8,CASSPPNSGGTDTQYF,TGTGCCAGCAGCCCACCCAATAGCGGTGGCACAGATACGCAGTATTTT
-,TRBJ2-5,-,TRBV12-3/TRBV12-4,CASRGIWEETQYF,TGTGCCAGCAGAGGAATTTGGGAAGAGACCCAGTACTTC
-,TRBJ2-5,TRBD1,TRBV27,CASRGQGFQETQYF,TGTGCCAGCAGGGGACAGGGGTTCCAAGAGACCCAGTACTTC
few,TRBJ1-2,-,TRBV9,CASSVVGGGYTF,TGTGCCAGCAGCGTAGTGGGTGGAGGCTACACCTTC
once,TRBJ1-2,-,TRBV15,CATSSGEGTPPYGYTF,TGTGCCACCAGCAGCGGTGAGGGGACACCTCCCTATGGCTACACCTTC
-,TRBJ1-2,-,TRBV10-3,CAISERPRSYGYTF,TGTGCCATCAGTGAGAGACCGCGGAGCTATGGCTACACCTTC
-,TRBJ2-1,-,TRBV21-1,CARGSWDLPGEQFF,TGTGCCAGGGGTTCGTGGGACCTGCCAGGTGAGCAGTTCTTC
-,TRBJ2-2,-,TRBV5-1,CASRVETRDTGELFF,TGCGCCAGCAGGGTTGAGACTCGAGACACCGGGGAGCTGTTTTTT
-,TRBJ2-3,TRBD1,TRBV7-3,CASNLGTGTDTQYF,TGTGCCAGCAATTTAGGGACAGGCACAGATACGCAGTATTTT
-,TRBJ2-5,-,TRBV3-1,CASSRRAPETQYF,TGTGCCAGCAGCCGCAGGGCCCCAGAGACCCAGTACTTC
-,TRBJ2-1,-,TRBV7-2,CASSLVPKAEQFF,TGTGCCAGCAGCTTAGTCCCCAAGGCTGAGCAGTTCTTC
few,TRBJ2-7,-,TRBV29-1,CSAETGTYEQYF,TGCAGCGCCGAGACAGGTACCTACGAGCAGTACTTC
-,TRBJ1-1,TRBD1,TRBV11-3,CASGQGGGNTEAFF,TGTGCCAGCGGCCAGGGGGGAGGGAACACTGAAGCTTTCTTT
-,TRBJ2-7,TRBD2,TRBV2,CASSFLSGGYSYEQYF,TGTGCCAGCAGTTTCCTAAGCGGGGGTTACTCCTACGAGCAGTACTTC
-,TRBJ2-1,-,TRBV4-1,CASSPMIGSLFNEQFF,TGCGCCAGCAGCCCGATGATTGGGAGTTTGTTCAATGAGCAGTTCTTC
-,TRBJ2-1,-,TRBV2,CASWRGGSSYNEQFF,TGTGCCAGCTGGCGAGGCGGAAGCTCCTACAATGAGCAGTTCTTC
few,TRBJ2-3,TRBD1,TRBV6-5,CASSPRQGLSTDTQYF,TGTGCCAGCAGTCCCCGACAGGGTCTGAGCACAGATACGCAGTATTTT
once,TRBJ2-1,-,TRBV9,CASSVAGGEYEQFF,TGTGCCAGCAGCGTGGCCGGGGGAGAGTATGAGCAGTTCTTC
-,TRBJ2-5,TRBD2,TRBV10-3,CAISAGAGKETQYF,TGTGCCATCAGTGCGGGAGCGGGGAAAGAGACCCAGTACTTC
few,TRBJ2-7,-,TRBV29-1,CSAGTDEQYF,TGCAGCGCCGGTACGGACGAGCAGTACTTC
few,TRBJ2-2,-,TRBV15,CATSTTRHRANTGELFF,TGTGCCACCAGCACCACACGACACAGGGCCAACACCGGGGAGCTGTTTTTT
once,TRBJ2-5,TRBD2,TRBV3-1,CASSQVLAGGSVTQYF,TGTGCCAGCAGCCAAGTCCTAGCGGGAGGATCAGTGACCCAGTACTTC